Shown below are 21 T cell receptor beta chains from a single sample sequenced in a study of blood T cell repertoires in COVID-19. Data came from immunoSEQ multiplex PCR; TCRdb stores just in-frame clones and leaves some out. Among over 400,000 clones listed, roughly nine tenths were seen once. The specimen was PBMCs or T cells enriched from blood (not recorded which). Receptor source: a woman aged 60-75 years who had recovered from COVID-19.

The rearrangement uses TRBV19 and TRBJ1-1; tentatively, D is TRBD1 (6 bases). The CDR3 is 17 residues long. The germline V and J ends were trimmed by 3 bases and 1 base, with 18 bases remaining between them. Per the germline V gene, CDR1 is LNHDA and CDR2 is SQIVND (reference sequence). The CDR3 region is CASSILAGASGNTEAFF. CDR3 bases: TGTGCCAGTAGTATCTTGGCAGGGGCAAGCGGGAACACTGAAGCTTTCTTT.

The chain has TRBV4-1 and TRBJ1-2; 8 nucleotides match TRBD1. With 0 bases clipped from V and 4 bases from J, the junction kept 4 bases outside the gene matches. The CDR3 totals 15 residues. Germline-derived CDR1 and CDR2 are MGHRA and YSYEKL. The CDR3 coding sequence is TGCGCCAGCAGCCAAGAGGGGACAGGTGTCTATGGCTACACCTTC. Its protein product is CASSQEGTGVYGYTF.

This chain joins TRBV27 and TRBJ2-7, with D maybe TRBD1 (6 bases). V dropped 3 bases and J dropped 5 bases, with 14 bases sitting between them. The CDR3 has 14 amino acids. Per the germline V gene, CDR1 is MNHEY and CDR2 is SMNVEV (reference sequence). The CDR3 DNA is TGTGCCAGCAGTTTCCTCCAGGGGCGGAACGAGCAGTACTTC. Translation: CASSFLQGRNEQYF.

The CDR3 loop reads CASGGQGFAEAFF. CDR3 bases: TGTGCCAGCGGGGGACAGGGCTTCGCTGAAGCTTTCTTT. This chain links TRBV2 with TRBJ1-1; TRBD1 matches 9 bases. This CDR3 contains 13 residues. Germline V gene lookup returns CDR1 SNHLY and CDR2 FYNNEI. V shed 8 bases and J 6 bases; nucleotides not matched to a gene: 7.

The chain is built from TRBV11-2 and TRBJ1-2; 7 positions match TRBD1. Germline trimming cut 7 bases from V and 2 bases from J; bases unmatched to any gene: 16. Germline V gene sequence: CDR1 SGHAT, CDR2 FQNNGV. The CDR3 is made up of 17 amino acids. CDR3 nucleotides: TGTGCCAGCACCTTGGGACAGCAGCCACCCTTAAACTATGGCTACACCTTC. Its protein is CASTLGQQPPLNYGYTF.

The rearrangement links TRBV24-1 to TRBJ1-6; D is ambiguous. With 5 bases removed from V and 5 bases from J, the gap between germline ends came to 6 bases. The germline V gene encodes CDR1 KGHDR and CDR2 SFDVKD. The CDR3 length is 13 residues. The CDR3 spells CATSAFNNSPLHF. The CDR3 DNA sequence: TGTGCCACCAGTGCCTTTAATAATTCACCCCTCCACTTT.

V gene TRBV30 combines with J gene TRBJ1-6; no reliable D call. Trimming took 0 bases from V and 6 from J, leaving 9 bases between them. This CDR3 spans 14 amino acids. Germline loops: CDR1 GTSNPN, CDR2 SVGIG (reference sequence). CDR3 DNA sequence: TGTGCCTGGAGTGTAACGCGGATTAATTCACCCCTCCACTTT. It translates to CAWSVTRINSPLHF.

This rearrangement joins TRBV3-1 (or the pseudogene TRBV3-2) to TRBJ2-7; D is perhaps TRBD1 (6 bases). The CDR3 is 14 amino acids. The V end lost 3 bases, the J end lost 3 bases, and 12 bases lay between the germline ends. From germline, CDR1 is LGHDT and CDR2 YNNKEL (reference sequence). The CDR3 nucleotides are TGTGCCAGCAGCCAGTCAGGGGTACTCTACGAGCAGTACGTC. Its protein product is CASSQSGVLYEQYV.

The V gene is TRBV28, the J gene TRBJ2-3; 8 bases agree with TRBD2. The J segment lost 0 bases and the V segment lost 2 bases, leaving 1 base of the junction unmatched. The CDR3 covers 15 residues. CDR1 is MDHEN, CDR2 SYDVKM, per germline. CDR3 DNA sequence: TGTGCCAGCAGTTTACGGGGGGGCAGCACAGATACGCAGTATTTT. This gives the protein CASSLRGGSTDTQYF.

The gene calls are TRBV5-4 and TRBJ2-3; D perhaps matches TRBD2 (6 bases). The germline V gene encodes CDR1 SGHNT and CDR2 YYREEE (reference sequence). This CDR3 comprises 13 residues. V was shortened by 5 bases and J by 6 bases, with 13 bases between the two germline ends. CDR3 nucleotide sequence: TGTGCCAGCAGACCAGCGGGTGCGGATACGCAGTATTTT. The encoded protein is CASRPAGADTQYF.

The chain has TRBV5-1 and TRBJ2-7; D perhaps matches TRBD2 (6 bases). In germline, CDR1 is SGHRS, CDR2 YFSETQ. The CDR3 covers 22 residues. The ends were cut back, 2 bases at V and 0 bases at J, with 33 bases in the middle. CDR3 amino acids: CASSFSRGFPIPSYPPSYEQYV. DNA for the CDR3: TGCGCCAGCAGCTTCTCGCGGGGATTTCCTATACCCTCCTACCCACCCTCCTACGAGCAGTACGTC.

The J gene is TRBJ1-3, the V gene TRBV4-1, with TRBD1 matching over 7 bases. Germline CDR1 reads MGHRA; CDR2 reads YSYEKL. The CDR3 is made up of 15 amino acids. V shed 8 bases, J shed 2 bases, and the junction held 9 bases outside the gene matches. The CDR3 sequence: CASRDSSAPGNTIYF. The CDR3 DNA is TGCGCCAGCCGGGACAGTTCAGCCCCTGGAAACACCATATATTTT.

This CDR3 is CASSDQGAGNQPQHF. For the CDR3, the DNA is TGTGCCAGTAGCGATCAGGGGGCCGGCAATCAGCCCCAGCATTTT. This sequence joins TRBV19 and TRBJ1-5; 8 positions agree with TRBD1. Trimming removed 6 bases from V and 2 bases from J; junction bases left unmatched: 6. The CDR3 totals 15 residues. CDR1 LNHDA and CDR2 SQIVND come from the germline V gene (reference sequence).

The chain has TRBV4-1 and TRBJ1-4; D is undetermined. CDR1 MGHRA and CDR2 YSYEKL come from the germline V gene. Deletions cut 5 bases from V and 6 bases from J, with 19 bases between. The CDR3 sequence is 16 residues long. For the CDR3, the DNA is TGCGCCAGCAGCTTGAGGAGAGGTTCGTCTTATGAAAAACTGTTTTTT. The encoded protein is CASSLRRGSSYEKLFF.

This chain uses TRBV7-9 with TRBJ1-1, with 8 bases lining up with TRBD1. J was trimmed by 1 base and V by 1 base; bases with no gene match: 2. CDR3 length: 15 amino acids. Germline V gene sequence: CDR1 SEHNR, CDR2 FQNEAQ (reference sequence). CDR3 sequence (DNA): TGTGCCAGCAGCTTAGGAGACAGGGGGAACACTGAAGCTTTCTTT. This codes for CASSLGDRGNTEAFF.

The J gene is TRBJ1-3, the V gene TRBV3-1 (or the pseudogene TRBV3-2); D is perhaps TRBD1 (5 bases). V was shortened by 1 base and J by 0 bases, with 19 bases between the two germline ends. The CDR3 covers 19 residues. CDR1 and CDR2 (germline): LGHDT, YNNKEL (reference sequence). CDR3 DNA sequence: TGTGCCAGCAGCCAAGCAAAGGGGCCCTCTGCCCCCTCTGGAAACACCATATATTTT. Protein product: CASSQAKGPSAPSGNTIYF.

This clone showed up just once. The V and J genes are TRBV7-2 and TRBJ2-2, with a possible D match to TRBD2 (7 bases). The CDR3 covers 15 residues. Germline CDR1 and CDR2: SGHTA and FQGNSA. V lost 2 bases and J lost 8, with 15 bases in between. The CDR3 bases are TGTGCCAGCAGCTTAATCGGGGGGCCTGGTGGGGAGCTGTTTTTT. It codes for CASSLIGGPGGELFF.

The chain links TRBV5-1 to TRBJ1-1, with a possible D match to TRBD1 (6 bases). Trimming took off 1 base at V and 1 base at J, with 11 bases between the two ends. Germline values: CDR1 SGHRS, CDR2 YFSETQ. CDR3 length: 15 amino acids. The CDR3 bases are TGCGCCAGCAGCTTGACAGGGTCGCCGAACACTGAAGCTTTCTTT. Translation gives CASSLTGSPNTEAFF. Using reference TRBV5-1 and TRBJ1-1 for the parts outside the CDR3, the full variable domain is KAGVTQTPRYLIKTRGQQVTLSCSPISGHRSVSWYQQTPGQGLQFLFEYFSETQRNKGNFPGRFSGRQFSNSRSEMNVSTLELGDSALYLCASSLTGSPNTEAFFGQGTRLTVV.

The V gene is TRBV27, the J gene TRBJ2-2, with D possibly being TRBD1 (6 bases). The V and J ends lost 5 bases and 6 bases respectively, with 22 bases between them. The V gene's germline CDR1 is MNHEY and CDR2 SMNVEV (reference sequence). The CDR3 contains 17 residues. The CDR3 sequence: CASSPTGFNLIAGELFF. The CDR3 DNA reads as TGTGCCAGCAGTCCTACAGGGTTCAATCTCATTGCCGGGGAGCTGTTTTTT.

This clone was found a few times. V and J are TRBV3-1 (or the pseudogene TRBV3-2) and TRBJ1-1, with unresolved D. Germline lookup yields CDR1 LGHDT and CDR2 YNNKEL (reference sequence). CDR3 length: 14 residues. With 1 base removed from V and 5 bases from J, the gap between germline ends came to 11 bases. CDR3 nucleotide sequence: TGTGCCAGCAGCCAAGTATACGGGGAAACTGAAGCTTTCTTT. Residues: CASSQVYGETEAFF.

This rearrangement joins TRBV5-6 to TRBJ1-1, with a tentative D call TRBD1 (5 bases). The CDR3 sequence is 14 residues long. Germline CDR1 reads SGHDT; CDR2 reads YYEEEE. V was trimmed by 1 base and J by 6 bases, leaving 13 bases between them. Here the CDR3 DNA reads TGTGCCAGCAGCTTGCAGGGAGGCCCGTCTGAAGCTTTCTTT. It translates to CASSLQGGPSEAFF.